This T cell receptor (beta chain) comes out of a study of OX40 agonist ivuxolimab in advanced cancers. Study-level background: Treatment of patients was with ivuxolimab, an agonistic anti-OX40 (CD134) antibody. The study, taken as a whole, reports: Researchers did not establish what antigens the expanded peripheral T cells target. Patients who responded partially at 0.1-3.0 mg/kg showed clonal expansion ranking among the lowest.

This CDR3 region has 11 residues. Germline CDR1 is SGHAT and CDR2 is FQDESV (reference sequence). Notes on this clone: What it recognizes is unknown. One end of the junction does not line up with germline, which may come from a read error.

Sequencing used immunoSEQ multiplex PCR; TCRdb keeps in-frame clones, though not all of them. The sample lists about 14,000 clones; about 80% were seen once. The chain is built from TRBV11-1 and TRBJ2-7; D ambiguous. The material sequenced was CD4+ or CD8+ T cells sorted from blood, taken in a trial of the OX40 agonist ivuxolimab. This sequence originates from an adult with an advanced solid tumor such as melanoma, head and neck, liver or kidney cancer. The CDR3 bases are TGTGCCAGCAGCTTAGTTGGGCCCCACCTCTTC. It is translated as CASSLVGPHLF.